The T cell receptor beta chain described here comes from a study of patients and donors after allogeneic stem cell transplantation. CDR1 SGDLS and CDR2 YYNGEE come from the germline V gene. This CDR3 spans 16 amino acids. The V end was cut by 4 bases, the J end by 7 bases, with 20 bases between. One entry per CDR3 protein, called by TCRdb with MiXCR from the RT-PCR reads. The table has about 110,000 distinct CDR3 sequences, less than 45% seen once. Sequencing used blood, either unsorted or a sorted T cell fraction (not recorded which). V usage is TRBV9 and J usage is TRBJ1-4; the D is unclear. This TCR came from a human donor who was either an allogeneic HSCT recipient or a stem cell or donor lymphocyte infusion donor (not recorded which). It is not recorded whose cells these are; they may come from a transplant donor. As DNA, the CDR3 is TGTGCCAGCAGCCCCCGACCGGCGGGATTAATTGAAAAACTGTTTTTT. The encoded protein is CASSPRPAGLIEKLFF.